This T cell receptor (beta chain) comes out of a study of T-cell memory formation after mild COVID-19. There are a few counts of this clonotype. MiXCR was run by TCRdb on the 5' RACE reads, yielding one entry per CDR3 protein. The sample yields about 270,000 distinct CDR3 sequences, about 16% seen once. The CDR3 is 14 residues long. Germline CDR1 and CDR2: SQVTM and ANQGSEA. Deletions cut 3 bases from V and 8 bases from J, with 17 bases between. The clonotype was recovered from a man aged 18 to 29 who had mild COVID-19 (a few samples of this study predate the infection). Cell type and time point are not known. Sequenced: PBMCs or a T cell subset sorted from them (not recorded which). The rearrangement joins TRBV29-1 to TRBJ1-3; D unresolved. CDR3 residues: CSVESSQDRDTIYF. The CDR3 nucleotides are TGCAGCGTTGAGAGCAGTCAGGATCGGGACACCATATATTTT.